Following are 23 T cell receptor beta chains from one sample sequenced in a study of T-cell reconstitution after alpha-beta-depleted transplantation in children. Researchers prepared the TCRbeta library using unique molecular identifiers, the study reports. TCRdb independently ran MiXCR on the PCR reads; one entry per CDR3 protein. The table lists 750,000 to 950,000 distinct CDR3 sequences, around 17% of them singletons, with approximately 4.5% in the top ten. This specimen was PBMCs, mostly from graft donor cells, taken 360 days after TCRalphabeta/CD19-depleted stem cell transplant. The receptors were sampled from a male patient younger than 18 who had a stem cell transplant for acute lymphoblastic leukemia, so the T cells may come from the graft donor.

The chain carries TRBV7-3 and TRBJ2-7; D gene unclear. V was clipped by 6 bases and J by 2 bases, with 17 bases between them. This CDR3 has 15 amino acids. Germline V lookup: CDR1 SGHTA, CDR2 FQGTGA. The CDR3 DNA is TGTGCCAGCAGACGAGGCCCAGCGCCAACCTACGAGCAGTACTTC. Its protein product is CASRRGPAPTYEQYF.

Only a few counts were recorded for this clonotype. This rearrangement joins TRBV2 to TRBJ2-3; 8 nucleotides agree with TRBD2. Germline V gives CDR1 SNHLY, CDR2 FYNNEI. This CDR3 has 18 amino acids. The V gene end was trimmed by 2 bases and the J gene end by 8 bases; junction bases not matched to a gene: 18. CDR3 coding DNA: TGTGCCAGCAGTGAATCGGTAGCGGGACCCCAGGGCACGGGTACGCAGTATTTT. It specifies CASSESVAGPQGTGTQYF.

V is TRBV29-1 and J is TRBJ2-7, with D perhaps matching TRBD2 (5 bases). The V and J ends lost 7 bases and 4 bases respectively, with 20 bases between them. Germline CDR1 SQVTM, CDR2 ANQGSEA. The CDR3 totals 14 residues. CDR3 nucleotide sequence: TGCAGCGCAACGAGGTGGGGAGCGCTTTACGAGCAGTACTTC. Its translation: CSATRWGALYEQYF.

There are a few counts of this clonotype. The chain has TRBV9 and TRBJ2-7, with a weak D call TRBD1 (6 bases). The CDR3 runs 16 residues. The V and J ends lost 4 bases and 2 bases respectively, with 19 bases between them. The germline gives CDR1 SGDLS, CDR2 YYNGEE. The CDR3, as DNA: TGTGCCAGCAGCCCGACGCAGGGGAAACAGCCCTACGAGCAGTACTTC. This encodes CASSPTQGKQPYEQYF.

This clonotype appeared a few times. The V and J genes are TRBV11-3 and TRBJ2-3; D gene uncertain. Germline lookup yields CDR1 SGHNT and CDR2 YENEEA. The CDR3 totals 16 residues. The V gene lost 4 bases and the J gene lost 1 base, with 15 bases spanning the gap. CDR3 nucleotides: TGTGCCAGCAGCTCCCCGGCAGCGACGGGCACAGATACGCAGTATTTT. Its protein product is CASSSPAATGTDTQYF.

This clonotype was seen more than once but under ten times. This chain connects TRBV5-1 to TRBJ2-2; 8 nucleotides match TRBD1. This CDR3 has 16 residues. Germline values: CDR1 SGHRS, CDR2 YFSETQ. V lost 0 bases and J lost 7; bases outside the gene matches: 8. The CDR3 protein is CASSLATQGASGELFF. In DNA form, the CDR3 reads TGCGCCAGCAGCTTGGCTACCCAGGGGGCCAGCGGGGAGCTGTTTTTT.

This clonotype showed up just a few times. The gene calls are TRBV29-1 and TRBJ2-2; D unresolved. Trimming stripped 7 bases from V and 5 bases from J, with 8 bases between. The germline CDR1 and CDR2 sequences are SQVTM and ANQGSEA. The CDR3 length is 11 residues. CDR3: CSAGRTGELFF. In nucleotides, the CDR3 is TGCAGCGCAGGACGGACCGGGGAGCTGTTTTTT.

This clonotype has only a few counts. The chain uses TRBV3-1 and TRBJ2-3, with D possibly being TRBD2 (5 bases). The germline V and J ends were trimmed by 4 bases and 0 bases, with 17 bases remaining between them. The germline V gene encodes CDR1 LGHDT and CDR2 YNNKEL (reference sequence). CDR3 size: 17 residues. CDR3: CASSPWPGGLSTDTQYF. The CDR3, as DNA: TGTGCCAGCAGCCCATGGCCCGGCGGGCTCAGCACAGATACGCAGTATTTT.

The J gene is TRBJ2-3, the V gene TRBV18; D is tentatively TRBD1 or TRBD2 (5 bases each). CDR1 is KGHSH, CDR2 LQKENI, per germline. V was clipped by 5 bases and J by 1 base, with 13 bases between them. CDR3 length equals 15 residues. Written as DNA, the CDR3 is TGTGCCAGCTCAGCACGGGACGGTGGCACAGATACGCAGTATTTT. It translates to CASSARDGGTDTQYF.

The chain carries TRBV19 and TRBJ1-1; D is undetermined. V gave up 6 bases and J gave up 11 bases, with 19 bases separating them. CDR1 and CDR2 from the germline V gene are LNHDA and SQIVND (reference sequence). The CDR3 is 13 residues long. DNA for the CDR3: TGTGCCAGTAGGCCTAGGATACAGTCTGTGGCTTTCTTT. Translating it yields CASRPRIQSVAFF.

This chain connects TRBV7-9 to TRBJ1-3; possible D gene TRBD1, 6 bases. Per the germline V gene, CDR1 is SEHNR and CDR2 is FQNEAQ (reference sequence). There are 14 residues in the CDR3. V lost 2 bases and J lost 4, with 9 bases in between. The CDR3: CASSLQGQGNTIYF. The CDR3 nucleotides read TGTGCCAGCAGCTTACAGGGGCAGGGAAACACCATATATTTT. Supplemented by reference TRBV7-9 and TRBJ1-3, the full variable domain reads DTGVSQNPRHKITKRGQNVTFRCDPISEHNRLYWYRQTLGQGPEFLTYFQNEAQLEKSRLLSDRFSAERPKGSFSTLEIQRTEQGDSAMYLCASSLQGQGNTIYFGEGSWLTVV.

The rearrangement joins TRBV5-1 to TRBJ2-2; D gene unclear. The CDR3 is made up of 13 amino acids. Trimming stripped 6 bases from V and 0 bases from J, with 6 bases between. CDR1 and CDR2 (germline): SGHRS, YFSETQ. In nucleotides, the CDR3 is TGCGCCAGCAAACCACCGAACACCGGGGAGCTGTTTTTT. Protein sequence: CASKPPNTGELFF.

This clonotype was seen more than once but under ten times. The chain has TRBV21-1 and TRBJ2-7; the table's D gene call, TRBD2, was not cross checked with the DNA. TRBV21-1 is a pseudogene segment. The CDR3 is 17 residues long. The DNA of the CDR3 is TGTGCCAGCAGCAAAAAGGATTTAGGGACTGAGCCCTACGAGCAGTACTTC. This codes for CASSKKDLGTEPYEQYF.

This chain joins TRBV5-1 and TRBJ2-3; D is uncertain. CDR1 SGHRS and CDR2 YFSETQ come from the germline V gene. Between the trimmed V and J ends, which lost 7 bases and 0 bases, there was a span of 12 bases. The CDR3 length is 14 residues. The DNA of the CDR3 is TGCGCCAGCGGACCGGACGGTAGCACAGATACGCAGTATTTT. It codes for CASGPDGSTDTQYF.

This clonotype has ten or more counts. The chain employs TRBV7-8 and TRBJ2-7, with D unclear. Germline values: CDR1 SGHVS, CDR2 FQNEAQ. The V end lost 2 bases, the J end lost 3 bases, and 5 bases lay between the germline ends. This CDR3 comprises 12 residues. CDR3 sequence (DNA): TGTGCCAGCAGCTTAACCAACTACGAGCAGTACTTC. Its translation is CASSLTNYEQYF.

This rearrangement joins TRBV9 to TRBJ2-3, with a possible D match to TRBD2 (5 bases). V gave up 0 bases and J gave up 4 bases, with 9 bases separating them. CDR1 and CDR2 (germline): SGDLS, YYNGEE. The CDR3 is 14 residues long. The chain's CDR3 is CASSVVGVADTQYF. Written as DNA, the CDR3 is TGTGCCAGCAGCGTAGTGGGAGTAGCAGATACGCAGTATTTT.

This clonotype was counted between two and nine times. V usage is TRBV7-9 and J usage is TRBJ2-7, with a tentative D call TRBD1 (6 bases). V dropped 7 bases and J dropped 3 bases, with 16 bases sitting between them. Looked up from germline, CDR1 is SEHNR and CDR2 is FQNEAQ (reference sequence). The CDR3 has 14 residues. Here the CDR3 DNA reads TGTGCCAGCACCCTTAGTGGCAGGGGCTACGAGCAGTACTTC. The encoded protein is CASTLSGRGYEQYF.

This clonotype appeared a few times. The genes are TRBV29-1 and TRBJ1-1, with 8 bases that match TRBD1. Germline CDR1 and CDR2: SQVTM and ANQGSEA. The CDR3 is 14 residues long. The V segment lost 4 bases and the J segment 1 base; nucleotides outside the gene matches: 5. This CDR3 is CSVVGGQGNTEAFF. In DNA form, the CDR3 reads TGCAGCGTTGTAGGTGGACAGGGGAACACTGAAGCTTTCTTT.

The CDR3 here is CSASRLAVYNEQFF. The CDR3 bases are TGCAGTGCTAGTAGACTAGCGGTATACAATGAGCAGTTCTTC. The chain combines TRBV20-1 with TRBJ2-1; 9 bases match TRBD2. Trimming cost V 3 bases and J 4 bases; bases outside gene matches: 4. In germline, CDR1 is DFQATT, CDR2 SNEGSKA (reference sequence). The CDR3 length is 14 residues.

This clonotype showed up many times. The junction differs from germline at one of its ends, possibly a read error. The chain is built from TRBV5-1 and TRBJ1-1; 7 nucleotides line up with TRBD1. The germline gives CDR1 SGHRS, CDR2 YFSETQ. CDR3 length equals 15 residues. The CDR3 loop reads CASSLVGGLNTEAFF. The DNA of the CDR3 is TGTGCCAGCAGCTTAGTAGGGGGCCTTAACACTGAAGCTTTCTTT.

This clonotype appeared a few times. The chain uses TRBV5-1 and TRBJ1-2; unclear D gene. The CDR3 runs to 13 residues. V lost 0 bases and J 7 bases, leaving 10 bases between the germline ends. CDR1 and CDR2 (germline): SGHRS, YFSETQ. The CDR3 sequence is CASSLGGSGGYTF. CDR3 coding DNA: TGCGCCAGCAGCTTGGGGGGATCTGGTGGCTACACCTTC.

The gene calls are TRBV5-1 and TRBJ2-7; 12 nucleotides align to TRBD2. The CDR3 spans 17 residues. Germline CDR1 is SGHRS and CDR2 is YFSETQ. The ends lost 3 bases at V and 1 base at J; junction bases unmatched: 8. CDR3 sequence reads: CASSSGLAGKASYEQYF. CDR3 coding DNA: TGCGCCAGCAGCTCAGGACTAGCGGGAAAAGCATCCTACGAGCAGTACTTC.

In this sample, this clonotype turned up many times. CDR3 coding DNA: TGTGCCAGCAGCTCAGGGAGAGACGGCACAGATACGCAGTATTTT. It yields the protein CASSSGRDGTDTQYF. V is TRBV7-9 and J is TRBJ2-3; D tentatively reads TRBD1 or TRBD2 (5 bases each). Germline V gene lookup returns CDR1 SEHNR and CDR2 FQNEAQ (reference sequence). The germline V and J ends were trimmed by 4 bases and 1 base, with 12 bases remaining between them. The CDR3 covers 15 residues.